This entry lists 10 T cell receptor beta chains sequenced from one sample in a study of technical replicates of blood from a few donors. The repertoire was sequenced with immunoSEQ multiplex PCR; TCRdb's copy has only in-frame clones and lacks some. Of approximately 75,000 clones in the sample, around four fifths were seen once. The sample taken for sequencing was PBMCs. These TCRs come from a human donor in good health. Some clones in this sample may be carry-over from other donors' samples.

The chain uses TRBV13 and TRBJ2-7, with 10 bases aligning to TRBD2. Germline V gives CDR1 PRHDT, CDR2 FYEKMQ (reference sequence). This CDR3 has 14 residues. Losses at the gene ends were 5 bases for V and 4 bases for J; bases not matched to a gene: 5. The CDR3 reads CASSTTSGIYEQYF. The CDR3 DNA follows: TGTGCCAGCAGCACTACTAGCGGGATTTACGAGCAGTACTTC.

The chain carries TRBV7-6 and TRBJ1-2; 7 positions match TRBD1. CDR3 length: 16 amino acids. CDR1 and CDR2 from the germline V gene are SGHVS and FNYEAQ. Trimming cost V 5 bases and J 4 bases; bases outside gene matches: 13. In nucleotides, the CDR3 is TGTGCCAGCAGCCCTCAAACAGGGGTGGTGAGCTATGGCTACACCTTC. As protein: CASSPQTGVVSYGYTF. The full variable domain, its missing parts supplied by reference TRBV7-6 and TRBJ1-2, is GAGVSQSPRYKVTKRGQDVALRCDPISGHVSLYWYRQALGQGPEFLTYFNYEAQQDKSGLPNDRFSAERPEGSISTLTIQRTEQRDSAMYRCASSPQTGVVSYGYTFGSGTRLTVV.

This clone showed up just once. This chain connects TRBV5-1 to TRBJ1-1; D gene uncertain. CDR3 length: 15 residues. The germline V gene encodes CDR1 SGHRS and CDR2 YFSETQ. Between the trimmed V and J ends, which lost 4 bases and 1 base, there was a span of 14 bases. DNA of the CDR3: TGCGCCAGCAGCCCCACGCAAAACAGGAACACTGAAGCTTTCTTT. Its translation is CASSPTQNRNTEAFF.

The chain employs TRBV9 and TRBJ2-5; weak D call: TRBD2 (6 bases). V lost 4 bases, J lost 5 bases, and 15 bases lay in between. The CDR3 sequence is 14 residues long. Germline V lookup: CDR1 SGDLS, CDR2 YYNGEE. CDR3 region: CASSPRGVGETQYF. The CDR3 DNA is TGTGCCAGCAGCCCGCGGGGCGTAGGGGAGACCCAGTACTTC.

V and J are TRBV19 and TRBJ2-7; 14 bases align to TRBD2. Losses at the gene ends were 6 bases for V and 3 bases for J; bases not matched to a gene: 1. Germline V CDR1 and CDR2: LNHDA, SQIVND (reference sequence). The CDR3 is made up of 14 amino acids. CDR3 residues: CASSGTSGSYEQYF. As DNA, the CDR3 is TGTGCCAGTAGCGGGACTAGCGGGAGCTACGAGCAGTACTTC.

The gene calls are TRBV18 and TRBJ2-7; D ambiguous. The CDR3 extends over 14 amino acids. Trimming left V 4 bases short and J 4 bases short, with 14 bases between. The germline gives CDR1 KGHSH, CDR2 LQKENI. CDR3 nucleotides: TGTGCCAGCTCACGGGCTGAGACCAGGTACGAGCAGTACTTC. Its translation is CASSRAETRYEQYF.

The CDR3 DNA sequence: TGTGCCAGTACCCCAAGGACAGGTAGGGCCACTGAAGCTTTCTTT. Translation: CASTPRTGRATEAFF. The chain uses TRBV19 and TRBJ1-1, with 7 bases aligning to TRBD1. V shed 7 bases, J shed 4 bases, and the junction held 12 bases outside the gene matches. The CDR3 is 15 residues long. Germline V gene lookup returns CDR1 LNHDA and CDR2 SQIVND (reference sequence). Filled out from reference TRBV19 and TRBJ1-1, the complete variable domain reads DGGITQSPKYLFRKEGQNVTLSCEQNLNHDAMYWYRQDPGQGLRLIYYSQIVNDFQKGDIAEGYSVSREKKESFPLTVTSAQKNPTAFYLCASTPRTGRATEAFFGQGTRLTVV.

The CDR3 DNA is TGTGCCAGTAGTCTAAGGACAGGGTTCGGAAACACCATATATTTT. Translated: CASSLRTGFGNTIYF. The chain employs TRBV19 and TRBJ1-3, with TRBD1 matching over 8 bases. This CDR3 is built from 15 residues. The V segment lost 5 bases and the J segment 4 bases; nucleotides outside the gene matches: 7. Germline assignment: CDR1 LNHDA and CDR2 SQIVND (reference sequence).

V usage is TRBV29-1 and J usage is TRBJ2-5, with 8 bases lining up with TRBD1. TRBJ2-7 explains the end of the DNA better; the J call may be wrong. Germline CDR1 SQVTM, CDR2 ANQGSEA. This CDR3 is built from 14 residues. The CDR3 protein is CSVWTGLGSYEQYF. The DNA of the CDR3 is TGCAGCGTCTGGACAGGGTTGGGGTCCTACGAGCAGTACTTC.

This clone was picked up a small number of times. The rearrangement uses TRBV30 and TRBJ2-5, with D perhaps TRBD1 (5 bases). The CDR3 runs 12 residues. Germline assignment: CDR1 GTSNPN and CDR2 SVGIG (reference sequence). Trimming pared 7 bases from V and 3 bases from J, leaving 12 bases between. CDR3: CALRQKEETQYF. The CDR3 DNA follows: TGTGCCTTACGACAGAAAGAAGAGACCCAGTACTTC.